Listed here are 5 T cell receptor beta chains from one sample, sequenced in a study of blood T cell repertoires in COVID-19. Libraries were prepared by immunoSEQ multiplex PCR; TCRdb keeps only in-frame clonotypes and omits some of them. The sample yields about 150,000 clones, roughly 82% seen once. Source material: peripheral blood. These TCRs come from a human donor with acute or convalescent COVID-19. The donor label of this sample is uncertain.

In DNA, the CDR3 is TGTGCCAGCAGCTTAGATCACGGGGCGGAGGGGAATCAGCCCCAGCATTTT. Amino acids: CASSLDHGAEGNQPQHF. V is TRBV7-2 and J is TRBJ1-5; D may be TRBD1 (5 bases). Deletions cut 1 base from V and 4 bases from J, with 17 bases between. Germline loops: CDR1 SGHTA, CDR2 FQGNSA. There are 17 residues in the CDR3.

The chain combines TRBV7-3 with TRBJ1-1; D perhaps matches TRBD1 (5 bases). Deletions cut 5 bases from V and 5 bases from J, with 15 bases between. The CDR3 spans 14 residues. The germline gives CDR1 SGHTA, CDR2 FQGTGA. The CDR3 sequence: CASSRGREGTEAFF. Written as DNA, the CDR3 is TGTGCCAGCAGCCGTGGGAGGGAGGGGACTGAAGCTTTCTTT.

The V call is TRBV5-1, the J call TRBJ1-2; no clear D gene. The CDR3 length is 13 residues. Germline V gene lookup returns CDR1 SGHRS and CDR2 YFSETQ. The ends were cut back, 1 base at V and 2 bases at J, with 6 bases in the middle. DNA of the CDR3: TGCGCCAGCAGCTTGTTGGAGAACTATGGCTACACCTTC. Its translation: CASSLLENYGYTF. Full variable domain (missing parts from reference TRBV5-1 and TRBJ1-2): KAGVTQTPRYLIKTRGQQVTLSCSPISGHRSVSWYQQTPGQGLQFLFEYFSETQRNKGNFPGRFSGRQFSNSRSEMNVSTLELGDSALYLCASSLLENYGYTFGSGTRLTVV.

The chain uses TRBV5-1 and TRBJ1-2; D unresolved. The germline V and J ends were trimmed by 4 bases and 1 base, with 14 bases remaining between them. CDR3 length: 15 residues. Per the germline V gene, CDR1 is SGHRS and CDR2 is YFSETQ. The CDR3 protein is CASSPDGLLNYGYTF. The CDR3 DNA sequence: TGCGCCAGCAGCCCGGACGGACTTCTTAACTATGGCTACACCTTC. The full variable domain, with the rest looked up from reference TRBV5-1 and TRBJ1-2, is KAGVTQTPRYLIKTRGQQVTLSCSPISGHRSVSWYQQTPGQGLQFLFEYFSETQRNKGNFPGRFSGRQFSNSRSEMNVSTLELGDSALYLCASSPDGLLNYGYTFGSGTRLTVV.

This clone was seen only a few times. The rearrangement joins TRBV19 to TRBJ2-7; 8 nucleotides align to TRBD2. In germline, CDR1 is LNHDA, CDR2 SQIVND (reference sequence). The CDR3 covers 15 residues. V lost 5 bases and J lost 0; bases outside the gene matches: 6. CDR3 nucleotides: TGTGCCAGTAGTCGGACTAGCCGTACCTCCTACGAGCAGTACTTC. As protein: CASSRTSRTSYEQYF.